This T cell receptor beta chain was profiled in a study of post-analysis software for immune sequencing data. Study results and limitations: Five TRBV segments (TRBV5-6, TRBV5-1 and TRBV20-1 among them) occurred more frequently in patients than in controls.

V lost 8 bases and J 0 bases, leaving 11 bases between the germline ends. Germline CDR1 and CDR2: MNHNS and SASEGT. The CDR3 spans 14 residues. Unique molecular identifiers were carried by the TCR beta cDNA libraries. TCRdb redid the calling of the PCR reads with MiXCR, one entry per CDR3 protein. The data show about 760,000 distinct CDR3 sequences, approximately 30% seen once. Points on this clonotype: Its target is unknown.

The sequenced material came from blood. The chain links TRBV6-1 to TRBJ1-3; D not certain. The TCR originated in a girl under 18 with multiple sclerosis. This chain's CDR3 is CASPGRSSGNTIYF. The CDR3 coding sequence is TGTGCCAGCCCCGGGCGGAGCTCTGGAAACACCATATATTTT.